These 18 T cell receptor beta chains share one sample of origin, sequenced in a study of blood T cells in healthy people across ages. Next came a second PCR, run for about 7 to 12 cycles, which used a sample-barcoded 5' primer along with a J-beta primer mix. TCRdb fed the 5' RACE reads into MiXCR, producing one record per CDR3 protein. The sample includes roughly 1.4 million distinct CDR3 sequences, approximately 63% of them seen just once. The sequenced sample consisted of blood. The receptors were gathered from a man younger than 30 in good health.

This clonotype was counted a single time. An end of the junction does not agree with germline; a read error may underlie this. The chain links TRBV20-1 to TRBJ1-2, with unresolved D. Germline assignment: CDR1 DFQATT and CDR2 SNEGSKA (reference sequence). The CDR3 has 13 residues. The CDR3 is CSAGDSLFYGYTF. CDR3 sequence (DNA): TGCAGTGCTGGAGATTCCCTTTTCTATGGCTACACCTTC.

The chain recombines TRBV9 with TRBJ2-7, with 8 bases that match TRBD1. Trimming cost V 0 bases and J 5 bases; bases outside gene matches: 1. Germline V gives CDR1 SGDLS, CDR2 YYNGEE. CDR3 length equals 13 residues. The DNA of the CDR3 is TGTGCCAGCAGCGTAGACAGGGGGAACGAGCAGTACTTC. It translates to CASSVDRGNEQYF.

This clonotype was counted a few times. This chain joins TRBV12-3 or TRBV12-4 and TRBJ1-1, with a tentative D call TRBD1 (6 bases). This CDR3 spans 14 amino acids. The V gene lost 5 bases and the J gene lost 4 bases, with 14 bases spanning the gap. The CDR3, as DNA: TGTGCCAGCAGTCCGTCGACAGGATTCACTGAAGCTTTCTTT. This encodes CASSPSTGFTEAFF.

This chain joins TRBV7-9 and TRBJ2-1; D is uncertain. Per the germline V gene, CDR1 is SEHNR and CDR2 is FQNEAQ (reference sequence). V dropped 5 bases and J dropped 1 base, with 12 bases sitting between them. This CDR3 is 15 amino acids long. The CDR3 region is CASSRRVGSYNEQFF. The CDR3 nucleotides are TGTGCCAGCAGCCGTCGTGTGGGGTCCTACAATGAGCAGTTCTTC.

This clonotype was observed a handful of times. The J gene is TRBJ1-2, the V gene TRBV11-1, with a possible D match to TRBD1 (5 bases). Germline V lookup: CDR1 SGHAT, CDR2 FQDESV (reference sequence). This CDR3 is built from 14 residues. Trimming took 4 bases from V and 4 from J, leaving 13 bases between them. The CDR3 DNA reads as TGTGCCAGCAGCTACCGACAGAATCGCTATGGCTACACCTTC. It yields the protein CASSYRQNRYGYTF.

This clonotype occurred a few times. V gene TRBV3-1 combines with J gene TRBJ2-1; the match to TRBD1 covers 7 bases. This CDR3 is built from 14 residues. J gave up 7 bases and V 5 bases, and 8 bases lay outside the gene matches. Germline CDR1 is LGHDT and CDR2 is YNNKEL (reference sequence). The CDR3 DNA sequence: TGTGCCAGCAGCGAGTCCCGGGACAGAAATGAGCAGTTCTTC. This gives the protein CASSESRDRNEQFF.

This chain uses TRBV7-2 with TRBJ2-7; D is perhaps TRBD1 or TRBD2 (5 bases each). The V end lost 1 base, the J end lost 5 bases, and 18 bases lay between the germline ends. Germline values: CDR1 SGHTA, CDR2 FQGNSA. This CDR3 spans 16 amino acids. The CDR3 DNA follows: TGTGCCAGCAGCTTAGGACGACCGGTTGGGGACCACGAGCAGTACTTC. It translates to CASSLGRPVGDHEQYF. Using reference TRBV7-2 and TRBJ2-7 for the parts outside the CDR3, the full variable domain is GAGVSQSPSNKVTEKGKDVELRCDPISGHTALYWYRQSLGQGLEFLIYFQGNSAPDKSGLPSDRFSAERTGGSVSTLTIQRTQQEDSAVYLCASSLGRPVGDHEQYFGPGTRLTVT.

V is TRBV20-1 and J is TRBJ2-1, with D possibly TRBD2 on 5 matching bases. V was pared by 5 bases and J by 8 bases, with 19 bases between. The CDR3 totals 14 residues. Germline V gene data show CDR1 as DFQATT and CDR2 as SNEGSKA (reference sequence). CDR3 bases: TGCAGTGCTGGCCGGGCGGGCAGGTTGGATGAGCAGTTCTTC. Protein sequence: CSAGRAGRLDEQFF.

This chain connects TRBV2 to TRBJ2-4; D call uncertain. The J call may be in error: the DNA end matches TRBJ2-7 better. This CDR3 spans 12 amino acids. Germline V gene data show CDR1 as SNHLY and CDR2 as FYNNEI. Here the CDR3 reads CASITWVHEQYF. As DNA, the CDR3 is TGTGCCAGCATTACGTGGGTCCACGAGCAGTACTTC.

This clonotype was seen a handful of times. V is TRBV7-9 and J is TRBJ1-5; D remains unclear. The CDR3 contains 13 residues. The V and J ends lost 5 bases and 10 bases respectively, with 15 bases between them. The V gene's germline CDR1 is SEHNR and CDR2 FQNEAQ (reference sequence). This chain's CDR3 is CASSLGPNDPQHF. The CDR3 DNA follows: TGTGCCAGCAGCCTTGGGCCGAATGATCCCCAGCATTTT.

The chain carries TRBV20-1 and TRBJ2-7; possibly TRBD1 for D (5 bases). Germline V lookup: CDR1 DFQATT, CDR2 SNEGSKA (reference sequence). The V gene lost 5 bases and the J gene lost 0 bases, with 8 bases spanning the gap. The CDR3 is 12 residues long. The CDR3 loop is CSAPRVSYEQYF. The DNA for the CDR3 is TGCAGTGCTCCCAGGGTCTCCTACGAGCAGTACTTC.

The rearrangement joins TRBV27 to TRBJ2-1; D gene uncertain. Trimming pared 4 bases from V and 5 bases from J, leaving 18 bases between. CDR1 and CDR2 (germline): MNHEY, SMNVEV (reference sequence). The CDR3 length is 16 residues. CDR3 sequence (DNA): TGTGCCAGCAGTTCCCCAAGGGTCACAAGGGACAATGAGCAGTTCTTC. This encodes CASSSPRVTRDNEQFF.

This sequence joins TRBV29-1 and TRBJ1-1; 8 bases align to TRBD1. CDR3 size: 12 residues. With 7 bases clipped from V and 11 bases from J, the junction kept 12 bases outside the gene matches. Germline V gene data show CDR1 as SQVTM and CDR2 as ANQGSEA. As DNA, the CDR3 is TGCAGCGCCGATAAGGACAGGGTAGTGGCTTTCTTT. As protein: CSADKDRVVAFF.

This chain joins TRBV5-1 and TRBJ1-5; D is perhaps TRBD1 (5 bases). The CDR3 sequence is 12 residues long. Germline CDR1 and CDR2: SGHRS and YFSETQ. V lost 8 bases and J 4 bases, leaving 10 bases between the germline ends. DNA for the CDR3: TGCGCCAGAGATACAGGTAATCAGCCCCAGCATTTT. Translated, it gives CARDTGNQPQHF. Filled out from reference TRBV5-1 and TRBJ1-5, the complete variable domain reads KAGVTQTPRYLIKTRGQQVTLSCSPISGHRSVSWYQQTPGQGLQFLFEYFSETQRNKGNFPGRFSGRQFSNSRSEMNVSTLELGDSALYLCARDTGNQPQHFGDGTRLSIL.

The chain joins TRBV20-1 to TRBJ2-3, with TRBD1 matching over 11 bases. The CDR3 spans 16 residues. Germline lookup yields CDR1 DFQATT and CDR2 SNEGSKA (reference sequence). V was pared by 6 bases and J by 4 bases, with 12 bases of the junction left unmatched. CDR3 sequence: CSATEAGTGGPDTQYF. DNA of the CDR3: TGCAGTGCCACAGAGGCCGGGACAGGGGGACCAGATACGCAGTATTTT.

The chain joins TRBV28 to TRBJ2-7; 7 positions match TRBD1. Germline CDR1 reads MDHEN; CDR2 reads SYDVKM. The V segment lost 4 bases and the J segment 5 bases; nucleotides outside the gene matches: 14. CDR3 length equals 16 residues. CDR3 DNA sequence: TGTGCCAGCAGTTCAACAGGGGCGCTAGCATCCGACGAGCAGTACTTC. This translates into CASSSTGALASDEQYF.

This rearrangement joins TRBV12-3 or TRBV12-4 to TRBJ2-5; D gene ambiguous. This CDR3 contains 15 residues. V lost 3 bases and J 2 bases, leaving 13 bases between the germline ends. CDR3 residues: CASSFTPVGQETQYF. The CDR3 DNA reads TGTGCCAGCAGTTTTACCCCAGTCGGGCAAGAGACCCAGTACTTC.

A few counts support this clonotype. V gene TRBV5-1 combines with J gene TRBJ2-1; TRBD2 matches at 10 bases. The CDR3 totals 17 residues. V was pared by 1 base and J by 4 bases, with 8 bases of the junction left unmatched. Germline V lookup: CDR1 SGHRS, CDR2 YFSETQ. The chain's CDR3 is CASSLSTSGAAYNEQFF. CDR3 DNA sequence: TGCGCCAGCAGCTTGTCTACTAGCGGGGCTGCTTACAATGAGCAGTTCTTC.